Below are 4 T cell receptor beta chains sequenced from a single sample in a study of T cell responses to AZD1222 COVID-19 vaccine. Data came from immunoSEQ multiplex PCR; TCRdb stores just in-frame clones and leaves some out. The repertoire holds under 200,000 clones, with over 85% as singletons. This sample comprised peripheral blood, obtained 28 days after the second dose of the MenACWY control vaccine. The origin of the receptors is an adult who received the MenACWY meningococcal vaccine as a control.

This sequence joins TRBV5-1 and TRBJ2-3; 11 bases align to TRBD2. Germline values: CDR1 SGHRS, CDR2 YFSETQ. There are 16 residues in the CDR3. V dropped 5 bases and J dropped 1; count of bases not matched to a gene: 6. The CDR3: CASSLLLAGGTDTQYF. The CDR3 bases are TGCGCCAGCAGTTTATTACTAGCGGGAGGCACAGATACGCAGTATTTT.

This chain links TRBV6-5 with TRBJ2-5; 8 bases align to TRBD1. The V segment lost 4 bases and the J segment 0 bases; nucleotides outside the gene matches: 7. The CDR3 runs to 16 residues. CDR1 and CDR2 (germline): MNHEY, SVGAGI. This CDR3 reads CASSSPRTGYQETQYF. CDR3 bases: TGTGCCAGCAGTTCTCCGAGGACAGGGTACCAAGAGACCCAGTACTTC.

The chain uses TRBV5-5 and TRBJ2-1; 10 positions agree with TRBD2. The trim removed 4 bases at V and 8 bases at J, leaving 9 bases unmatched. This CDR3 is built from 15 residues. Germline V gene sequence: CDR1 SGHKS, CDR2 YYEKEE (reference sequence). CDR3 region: CASSPSGRASYEQFF. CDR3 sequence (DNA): TGTGCCAGCAGCCCCAGCGGGAGGGCCTCCTATGAGCAGTTCTTC.

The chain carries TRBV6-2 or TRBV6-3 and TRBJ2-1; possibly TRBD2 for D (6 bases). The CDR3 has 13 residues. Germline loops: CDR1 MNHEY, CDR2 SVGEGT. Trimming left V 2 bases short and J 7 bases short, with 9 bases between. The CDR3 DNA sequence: TGTGCCAGCAGTTACCTAGCGTCAAATGAGCAGTTCTTC. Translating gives CASSYLASNEQFF.